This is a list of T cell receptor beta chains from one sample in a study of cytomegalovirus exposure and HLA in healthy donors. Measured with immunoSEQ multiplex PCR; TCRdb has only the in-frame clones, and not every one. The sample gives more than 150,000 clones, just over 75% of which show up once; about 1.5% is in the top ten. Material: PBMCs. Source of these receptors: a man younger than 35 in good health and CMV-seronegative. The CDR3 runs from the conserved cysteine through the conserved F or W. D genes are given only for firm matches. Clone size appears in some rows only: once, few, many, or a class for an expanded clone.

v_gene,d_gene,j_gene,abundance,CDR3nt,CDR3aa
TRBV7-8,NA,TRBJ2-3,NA,TGTGCCAGCAGCCCTGAGGGTGGCGTTAGCACAGATACGCAGTATTTT,CASSPEGGVSTDTQYF
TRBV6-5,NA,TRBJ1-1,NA,TGTGCCAGCAGTTACGGTAGTTATGACACTGAAGCTTTCTTT,CASSYGSYDTEAFF
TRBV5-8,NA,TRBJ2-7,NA,TGTGCCAGCAGCTTGGATCCGGGAGAGGTCCCTTACGAGCAGTACTTC,CASSLDPGEVPYEQYF
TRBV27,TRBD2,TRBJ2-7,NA,TGTGCCAGCAGTTTAGCGGGAGGTGCCTACGAGCAGTACTTC,CASSLAGGAYEQYF
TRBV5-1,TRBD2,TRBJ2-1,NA,TGCGCCAGCGGAACTAGCGGGAGCGACAATGAGCAGTTCTTC,CASGTSGSDNEQFF
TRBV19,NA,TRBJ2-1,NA,TGTGCCAGTACGACCTTAGAAGGGGGATCCTACAATGAGCAGTTCTTC,CASTTLEGGSYNEQFF
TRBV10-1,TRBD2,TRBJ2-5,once,TGCGCCAGACCCGTACCGGGGGGGCTTCCGGGACAAGAGACCCAGTACTTC,CARPVPGGLPGQETQYF
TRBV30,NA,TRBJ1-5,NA,TGTGCCTGGAACCGGGGCAATCAGCCCCAGCATTTT,CAWNRGNQPQHF
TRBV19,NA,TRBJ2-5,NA,TGTGCCAGTAGACTGACGGGGGGCGCCAAGGCTACCCAGTACTTC,CASRLTGGAKATQYF
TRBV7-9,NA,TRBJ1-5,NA,TGTGCCAGCAGCCTGGGTACCGGGGCGGGGGGCAATCAGCCCCAGCATTTT,CASSLGTGAGGNQPQHF
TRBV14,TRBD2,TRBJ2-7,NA,TGTGCCAGCAGCCAAGGTAGCGGGGCGCGCTCCTACGAGCAGTACTTC,CASSQGSGARSYEQYF
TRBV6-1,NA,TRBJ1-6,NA,TGTGCCAGCAGTGAAGTTAGAGCTGACAGGCCTTATAATTCACCCCTCCACTTT,CASSEVRADRPYNSPLHF
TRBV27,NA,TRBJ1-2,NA,TGTGCCAGCAGTCTTCAGGGCTATGGCTACACCTTC,CASSLQGYGYTF
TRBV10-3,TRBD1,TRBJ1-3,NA,TGTGCCACCCGTGAGACAGGGGATGGAAACACCATATATTTT,CATRETGDGNTIYF
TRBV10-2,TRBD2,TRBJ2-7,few,TGCGCCAGCAGGGAACGAGTAGCGGGAGGCGAGCAGTACTTC,CASRERVAGGEQYF
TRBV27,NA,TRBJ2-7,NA,TGTGCCAGCAGTTCTCGGACAGACTCCTACGAGCAGTACTTC,CASSSRTDSYEQYF
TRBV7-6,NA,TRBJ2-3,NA,TGTGCCAGCAGCTTCACAGGACGGGGGACAGATACGCAGTATTTT,CASSFTGRGTDTQYF
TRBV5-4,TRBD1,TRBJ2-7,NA,TGTGCCAGCAGCCCACAGGGGACCTACGAGCAGTACTTC,CASSPQGTYEQYF
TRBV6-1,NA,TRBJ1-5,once,TGTGCCAGCAGTGAAGCGCGGGGGAATCAGCCCCAGCATTTT,CASSEARGNQPQHF
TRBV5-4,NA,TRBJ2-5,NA,TGTGCCAGCAGCTTGGGTTTTCGGACTAACCAAGAGACCCAGTACTTC,CASSLGFRTNQETQYF
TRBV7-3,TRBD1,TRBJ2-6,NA,TGTGCCAGCGGTCTGTTCCCGGGACAGGGTATCTCTGGGGCCAACGTCCTGACTTTC,CASGLFPGQGISGANVLTF
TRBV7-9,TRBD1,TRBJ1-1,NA,TGTGCCAGCAGCCCACAGGGGGCAGGGACTGAAGCTTTCTTT,CASSPQGAGTEAFF
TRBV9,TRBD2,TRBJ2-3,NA,TGTGCCAGCAGCGTAGGTAGCGGGGGGGCCACAGATACGCAGTATTTT,CASSVGSGGATDTQYF
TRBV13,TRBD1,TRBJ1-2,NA,TGTGCCAGCAGCTTGGACAGGGGAAGCGGCTACACCTTC,CASSLDRGSGYTF
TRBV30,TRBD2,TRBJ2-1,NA,TGTGCCTGGAGTTTAGCGGGAGGGCAGTTCTTC,CAWSLAGGQFF
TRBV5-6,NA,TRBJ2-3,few,TGTGCCAGCAGCTTAGAGGACTACGGGACAGATACGCAGTATTTT,CASSLEDYGTDTQYF
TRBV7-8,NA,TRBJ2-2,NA,TGTGCCAGCAGCCGTCGAGGGAGGTCTGGGGAGCTGTTTTTT,CASSRRGRSGELFF
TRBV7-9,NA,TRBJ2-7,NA,TGTGCCAGCAGCTTGTCGTCGGAGGGGGCCCTGTACGAGCAGTACTTC,CASSLSSEGALYEQYF
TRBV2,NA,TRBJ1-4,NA,TGTGCCAGCAGGGACAGACTTAATGAAAAACTGTTTTTT,CASRDRLNEKLFF
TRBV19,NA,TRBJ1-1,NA,TGTGCCAGTAGTATAGGCCAGGGGCTGAACACTGAAGCTTTCTTT,CASSIGQGLNTEAFF
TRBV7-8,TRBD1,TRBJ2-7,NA,TGTGCCAGCAGCTTAAGGGGCTCGACAGGGGGTTACGAGCAGTACTTC,CASSLRGSTGGYEQYF
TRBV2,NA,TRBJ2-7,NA,TGTGCCAGCAGTGAAGGAGCGAAATACGAGCAGTACTTC,CASSEGAKYEQYF
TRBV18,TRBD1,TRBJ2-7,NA,TGTGCCAGCTCATCACTTGGACAGGGCTACGAGCAGTACTTC,CASSSLGQGYEQYF
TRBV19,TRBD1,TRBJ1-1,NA,TGTGCCAGTAGTCGACAGGGGGTCTTCTCAAACACTGAAGCTTTCTTT,CASSRQGVFSNTEAFF
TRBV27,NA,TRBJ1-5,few,TGTGCCAGCAGTTTATCGGGGGATGCGGGGGTCAATCAGCCCCAGCATTTT,CASSLSGDAGVNQPQHF
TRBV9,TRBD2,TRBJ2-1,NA,TGTGCCAGCAGCCCCAGTCCCGGGACTAGCGGGAGGGGCAATGAGCAGTTCTTC,CASSPSPGTSGRGNEQFF
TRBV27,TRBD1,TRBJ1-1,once,TGTGCCAGCAGTTTCTCGGACAGGGGGATTGGGGAAGCTTTCTTT,CASSFSDRGIGEAFF
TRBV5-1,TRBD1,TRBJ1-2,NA,TGCGCCAGCAGTTCCGCCGGGACAGGGTATGGCTACACCTTC,CASSSAGTGYGYTF